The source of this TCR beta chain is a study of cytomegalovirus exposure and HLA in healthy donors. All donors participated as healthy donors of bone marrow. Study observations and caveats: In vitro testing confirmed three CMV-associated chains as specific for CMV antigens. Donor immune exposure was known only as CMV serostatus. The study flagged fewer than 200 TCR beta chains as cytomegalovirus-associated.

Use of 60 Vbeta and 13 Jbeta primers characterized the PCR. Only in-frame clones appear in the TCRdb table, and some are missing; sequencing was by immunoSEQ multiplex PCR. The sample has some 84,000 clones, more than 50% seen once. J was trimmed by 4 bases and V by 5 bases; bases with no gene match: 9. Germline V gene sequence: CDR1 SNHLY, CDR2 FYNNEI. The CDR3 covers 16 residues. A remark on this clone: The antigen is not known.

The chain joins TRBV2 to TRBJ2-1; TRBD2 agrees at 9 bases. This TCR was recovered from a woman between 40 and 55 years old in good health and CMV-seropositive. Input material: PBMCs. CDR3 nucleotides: TGTGCCAGCAGTACGGACGGCGGGAGGGTATACAATGAGCAGTTCTTC. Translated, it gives CASSTDGGRVYNEQFF. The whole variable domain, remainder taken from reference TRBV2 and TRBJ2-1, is EPEVTQTPSHQVTQMGQEVILRCVPISNHLYFYWYRQILGQKVEFLVSFYNNEISEKSEIFDDQFSVERPDGSNFTLKIRSTKLEDSAMYFCASSTDGGRVYNEQFFGPGTRLTVL.